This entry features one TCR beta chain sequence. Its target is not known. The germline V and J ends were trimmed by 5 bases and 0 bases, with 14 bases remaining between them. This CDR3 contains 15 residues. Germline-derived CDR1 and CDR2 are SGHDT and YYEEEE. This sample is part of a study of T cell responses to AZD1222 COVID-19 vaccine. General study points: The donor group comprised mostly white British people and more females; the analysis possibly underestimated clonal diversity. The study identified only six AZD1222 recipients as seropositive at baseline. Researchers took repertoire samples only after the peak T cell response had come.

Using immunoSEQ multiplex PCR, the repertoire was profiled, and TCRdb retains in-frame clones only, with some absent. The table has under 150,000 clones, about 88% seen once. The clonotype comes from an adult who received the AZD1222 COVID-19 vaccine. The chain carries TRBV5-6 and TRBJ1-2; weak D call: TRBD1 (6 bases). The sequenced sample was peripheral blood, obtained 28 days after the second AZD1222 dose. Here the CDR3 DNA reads TGTGCCAGCAGTAGGGTCGGGGGCGCTAACTATGGCTACACCTTC. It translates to CASSRVGGANYGYTF.